Shown below are 18 T cell receptor beta chains from a single sample sequenced in a study of T cell changes during pregnancy in multiple sclerosis. Data came from immunoSEQ multiplex PCR; TCRdb stores just in-frame clones and leaves some out. The profile shows some 100,000 clones, around nine tenths of them singletons. Sequencing used peripheral blood, obtained in the second trimester of pregnancy. Receptors were obtained from a female donor with multiple sclerosis, enrolled in a pregnancy study.

J is TRBJ2-7 and V is TRBV2, with TRBD2 as a possible D gene (7 bases). The length of the CDR3 is 13 residues. The germline CDR1 and CDR2 sequences are SNHLY and FYNNEI. V lost 6 bases and J 6 bases, leaving 15 bases between the germline ends. CDR3 nucleotides: TGTGCCAGCAGGGGGGGGCGGGTTCTCGAGCAGTACTTC. As protein: CASRGGRVLEQYF.

The CDR3 coding sequence is TGTGCCAGCAGCCCCACCGGGACAGGGAGCAATCAGCCCCAGCATTTT. This gives the protein CASSPTGTGSNQPQHF. The chain joins TRBV4-2 to TRBJ1-5; 9 bases line up with TRBD1. The CDR3 is made up of 16 amino acids. Trimming removed 4 bases from V and 1 base from J; junction bases left unmatched: 5. Germline V lookup: CDR1 LGHNA, CDR2 YNFKEQ.

The chain links TRBV4-1 to TRBJ2-7; the match to TRBD2 covers 14 bases. Germline CDR1 MGHRA, CDR2 YSYEKL. This CDR3 is built from 16 residues. The V gene end was trimmed by 0 bases and the J gene end by 4 bases; junction bases not matched to a gene: 2. The CDR3 spells CASSQEGLAGVYEQYF. The CDR3 nucleotides read TGCGCCAGCAGCCAAGAGGGACTAGCGGGGGTGTACGAGCAGTACTTC.

This sequence joins TRBV2 and TRBJ2-7; TRBD1 matches at 7 bases. The CDR3 covers 14 residues. V lost 7 bases to trimming and J lost 2 bases; unmatched junction nucleotides: 8. The germline gives CDR1 SNHLY, CDR2 FYNNEI. CDR3 residues: CASNPGQQTYEQYF. The DNA of the CDR3 is TGTGCCAGCAATCCGGGACAGCAAACCTACGAGCAGTACTTC. Based on the CDR3 plus reference TRBV2 and TRBJ2-7, the full variable domain is EPEVTQTPSHQVTQMGQEVILRCVPISNHLYFYWYRQILGQKVEFLVSFYNNEISEKSEIFDDQFSVERPDGSNFTLKIRSTKLEDSAMYFCASNPGQQTYEQYFGPGTRLTVT.

The chain has TRBV6-1 and TRBJ1-2; the match to TRBD1 covers 7 bases. Germline CDR1 MNHNS, CDR2 SASEGT. CDR3 length: 12 residues. V trimming: 5 bases; J trimming: 10 bases; junction bases outside the gene matches: 7. In DNA, the CDR3 is TGTGCCAGCAGTAGGCAGGGGGGACCCTACACCTTC. Its translation: CASSRQGGPYTF.

The J gene is TRBJ1-2, the V gene TRBV6-6; D possibly corresponds to TRBD1 (6 bases). CDR1 and CDR2 from the germline V gene are MNHNY and SVGAGI (reference sequence). V was shortened by 5 bases and J by 4 bases, with 14 bases between the two germline ends. The CDR3 contains 14 residues. Here the CDR3 DNA reads TGTGCCAGCAGTCAATACAGGGAAGGCTATGGCTACACCTTC. Protein product: CASSQYREGYGYTF.

The V and J genes are TRBV27 and TRBJ1-1, with 10 positions matching TRBD1. The CDR3 totals 14 residues. From germline, CDR1 is MNHEY and CDR2 SMNVEV (reference sequence). V lost 4 bases, J lost 11 bases, and 10 bases stayed unmatched. CDR3 nucleotide sequence: TGTGCCAGCAGTTACACCGGGACAGGGGATTTCGCTTTCTTT. This codes for CASSYTGTGDFAFF.

The rearrangement joins TRBV28 to TRBJ1-4; D gene unclear. The ends were cut back, 5 bases at V and 8 bases at J, with 9 bases in the middle. The CDR3 is made up of 12 amino acids. CDR1 and CDR2 (germline): MDHEN, SYDVKM. This CDR3 reads CASSLFGEKLFF. The CDR3 nucleotides are TGTGCCAGCAGTCTGTTCGGGGAAAAACTGTTTTTT. The whole variable domain, remainder taken from reference TRBV28 and TRBJ1-4, is DVKVTQSSRYLVKRTGEKVFLECVQDMDHENMFWYRQDPGLGLRLIYFSYDVKMKEKGDIPEGYSVSREKKERFSLILESASTNQTSMYLCASSLFGEKLFFGSGTQLSVL.

This clone has a single count. CDR3: CASSLFRGGRNQPQHF. In nucleotides, the CDR3 is TGTGCCAGCAGCTTGTTTCGGGGGGGCCGCAATCAGCCCCAGCATTTT. The chain combines TRBV5-6 with TRBJ1-5, with D maybe TRBD1 (6 bases). This CDR3 region has 16 residues. Looked up from germline, CDR1 is SGHDT and CDR2 is YYEEEE. V was cut by 1 base and J by 2 bases, with 13 bases left in between.

The chain combines TRBV18 with TRBJ1-2; 12 bases map to TRBD1. The CDR3 covers 17 residues. Germline trimming cut 3 bases from V and 4 bases from J; bases unmatched to any gene: 9. CDR1 and CDR2 (germline): KGHSH, LQKENI. The CDR3 is CASSPVPGQGAVYGYTF. CDR3 bases: TGTGCCAGCTCACCCGTCCCGGGACAGGGGGCGGTCTATGGCTACACCTTC.

This chain joins TRBV10-1 and TRBJ2-7; D perhaps matches TRBD1 (5 bases). CDR3 size: 14 residues. With 3 bases removed from V and 4 bases from J, the gap between germline ends came to 13 bases. Per germline, CDR1 WNHNN and CDR2 SYGVQD (reference sequence). The DNA for the CDR3 is TGCGCCAGCAGTGACTTTGGGGCAGCTTACGAGCAGTACTTC. This encodes CASSDFGAAYEQYF.

This sequence joins TRBV11-2 and TRBJ2-1, with TRBD2 matching 14 bases. This CDR3 region has 16 residues. Germline CDR1 is SGHAT and CDR2 is FQNNGV. The trim removed 1 base at V and 8 bases at J, leaving 4 bases unmatched. CDR3 loop: CASSLVGTSGSDEQFF. The CDR3 bases are TGTGCCAGCAGCTTAGTCGGGACTAGCGGGAGTGATGAGCAGTTCTTC.

This clone was counted once. The V and J genes are TRBV28 and TRBJ1-5, with D maybe TRBD1 (5 bases). The CDR3 contains 16 residues. Looked up from germline, CDR1 is MDHEN and CDR2 is SYDVKM. V lost 5 bases and J 0 bases, leaving 14 bases between the germline ends. The CDR3 sequence is CASSPGGRDSNQPQHF. The CDR3 DNA reads as TGTGCCAGCAGTCCTGGGGGGAGGGATAGCAATCAGCCCCAGCATTTT.

The gene calls are TRBV28 and TRBJ1-5, with TRBD1 matching over 7 bases. The V segment lost 8 bases and the J segment 6 bases; nucleotides outside the gene matches: 13. The CDR3 is 15 residues long. In germline, CDR1 is MDHEN, CDR2 SYDVKM. The CDR3 DNA sequence: TGTGCCAGCTCCTCCCCCCAGGGGGGCGCTCAGCCCCAGCATTTT. Amino acids: CASSSPQGGAQPQHF.

The rearrangement uses TRBV6-1 and TRBJ2-1; D gene uncertain. Germline CDR1 reads MNHNS; CDR2 reads SASEGT. The CDR3 is made up of 13 amino acids. Trimming took 2 bases from V and 2 from J, leaving 4 bases between them. CDR3 region: CASSEQTYNEQFF. Written as DNA, the CDR3 is TGTGCCAGCAGTGAACAGACCTACAATGAGCAGTTCTTC.

This chain connects TRBV7-9 to TRBJ1-4, with TRBD1 as a possible D gene (5 bases). There are 15 residues in the CDR3. Between the trimmed V and J ends, which lost 0 bases and 0 bases, there was a span of 5 bases. In germline, CDR1 is SEHNR, CDR2 FQNEAQ (reference sequence). The CDR3 nucleotides read TGTGCCAGCAGCTTAGCCAGGGCAACTAATGAAAAACTGTTTTTT. As protein: CASSLARATNEKLFF. The variable domain in full, completed from reference TRBV7-9 and TRBJ1-4, reads DTGVSQNPRHKITKRGQNVTFRCDPISEHNRLYWYRQTLGQGPEFLTYFQNEAQLEKSRLLSDRFSAERPKGSFSTLEIQRTEQGDSAMYLCASSLARATNEKLFFGSGTQLSVL.

The chain carries TRBV2 and TRBJ2-2, with TRBD1 matching 10 bases. V gave up 7 bases and J gave up 7 bases; unmatched junction bases: 12. The CDR3 is 16 amino acids. CDR1 and CDR2 (germline): SNHLY, FYNNEI. CDR3 in DNA: TGTGCCAGCAAGGGGATGGGGACAGGGGTATTCGGGGAGCTGTTTTTT. Its protein product is CASKGMGTGVFGELFF.

This clone was found once. The CDR3 reads CASSLQGYTQYF. CDR3 bases: TGTGCCAGCAGTCTACAGGGGTATACGCAGTATTTT. The chain employs TRBV6-1 and TRBJ2-3; 7 bases are shared with TRBD1. This CDR3 region has 12 residues. Looked up from germline, CDR1 is MNHNS and CDR2 is SASEGT. Losses at the gene ends were 5 bases for V and 7 bases for J; bases not matched to a gene: 3.